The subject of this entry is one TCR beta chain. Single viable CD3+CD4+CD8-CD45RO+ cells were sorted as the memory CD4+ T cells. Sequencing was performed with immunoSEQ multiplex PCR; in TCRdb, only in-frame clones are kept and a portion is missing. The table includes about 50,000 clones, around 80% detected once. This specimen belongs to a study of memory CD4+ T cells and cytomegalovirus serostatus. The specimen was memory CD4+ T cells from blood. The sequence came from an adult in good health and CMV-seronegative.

This CDR3 reads CTSSQHNNEQFF. CDR3 coding DNA: TGCACCAGCAGCCAACACAACAATGAGCAGTTCTTC. The chain is built from TRBV1 and TRBJ2-1; the table's D call TRBD1 went unverified against the DNA. TRBV1 is a recognized pseudogene. The CDR3 covers 12 residues.